The subject of this entry is one TCR beta chain. Its cognate antigen is unknown. This sample is part of a study of cytomegalovirus exposure and HLA in healthy donors. Study observations and caveats: Earlier analysis found most TCR beta V segments productive about 87% or about 30% of the time. It was in a later analysis that TCR association rates were seen to vary by HLA locus, highest for DRB1 and lowest for HLA-C.

The PCR had 60 Vbeta and 13 Jbeta primers. Measured with immunoSEQ multiplex PCR; TCRdb has only the in-frame clones, and not every one. This sample has around 130,000 clones, with 84% found just once. The CDR3 has 15 amino acids. Germline CDR1 is MNHNY and CDR2 is SVGAGI (reference sequence). V was pared by 5 bases and J by 2 bases, with 8 bases of the junction left unmatched. These donors counted as nominally healthy when sampled, but unrecorded immune exposures were likely. This chain uses TRBV6-6 with TRBJ1-2; TRBD1 matches at 7 bases. The TCR was taken from a woman aged 18-30 years in good health and CMV-seropositive. The material sequenced was PBMCs. CDR3 coding DNA: TGTGCCAGCAGTGTCGAGGGGGCGTTAAACTATGGCTACACCTTC. The encoded protein is CASSVEGALNYGYTF.